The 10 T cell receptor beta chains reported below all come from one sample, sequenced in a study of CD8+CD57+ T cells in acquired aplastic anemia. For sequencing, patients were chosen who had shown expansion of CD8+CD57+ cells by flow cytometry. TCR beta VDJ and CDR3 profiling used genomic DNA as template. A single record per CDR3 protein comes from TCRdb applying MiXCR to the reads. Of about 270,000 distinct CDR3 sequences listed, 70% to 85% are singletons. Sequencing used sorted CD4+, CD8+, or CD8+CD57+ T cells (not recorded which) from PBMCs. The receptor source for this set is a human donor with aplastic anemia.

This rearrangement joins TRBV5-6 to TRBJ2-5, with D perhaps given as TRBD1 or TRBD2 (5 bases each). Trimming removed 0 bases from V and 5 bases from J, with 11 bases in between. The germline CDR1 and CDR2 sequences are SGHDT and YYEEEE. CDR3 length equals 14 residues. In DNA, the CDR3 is TGTGCCAGCAGCTTGGAGAGGGACGGGGAGACCCAGTACTTC. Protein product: CASSLERDGETQYF.

CDR3 loop: CASSVLGGGLVYGYTF. CDR3 nucleotides: TGTGCCAGCAGCGTGTTAGGGGGCGGGCTCGTATATGGCTACACCTTC. The genes are TRBV9 and TRBJ1-2, with TRBD1 matching over 7 bases. This CDR3 spans 16 amino acids. Per germline, CDR1 SGDLS and CDR2 YYNGEE. J was trimmed by 5 bases and V by 2 bases; bases with no gene match: 12.

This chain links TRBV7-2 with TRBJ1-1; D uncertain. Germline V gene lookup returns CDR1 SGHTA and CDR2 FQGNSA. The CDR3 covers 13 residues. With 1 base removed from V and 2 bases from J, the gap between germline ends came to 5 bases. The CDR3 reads CASSLEQNTEAFF. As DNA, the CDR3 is TGTGCCAGCAGCTTAGAGCAAAACACTGAAGCTTTCTTT.

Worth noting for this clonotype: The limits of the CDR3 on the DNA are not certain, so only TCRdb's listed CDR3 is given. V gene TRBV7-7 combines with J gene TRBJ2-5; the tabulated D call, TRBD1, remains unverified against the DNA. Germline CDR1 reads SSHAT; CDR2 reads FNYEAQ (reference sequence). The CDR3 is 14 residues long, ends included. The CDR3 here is CADLGGAETQYFGF.

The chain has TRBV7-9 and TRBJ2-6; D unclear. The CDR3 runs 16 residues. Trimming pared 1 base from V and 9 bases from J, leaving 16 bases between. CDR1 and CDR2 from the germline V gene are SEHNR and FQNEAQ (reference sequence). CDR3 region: CASSLGGSYEVNVLTF. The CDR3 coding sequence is TGTGCCAGCAGCTTAGGGGGTAGCTACGAGGTCAACGTCCTGACTTTC.

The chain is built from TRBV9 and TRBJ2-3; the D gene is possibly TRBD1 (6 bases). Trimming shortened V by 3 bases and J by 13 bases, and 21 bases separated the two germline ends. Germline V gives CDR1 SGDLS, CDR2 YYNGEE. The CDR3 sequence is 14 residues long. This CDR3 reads CASSADRRRVEKYF. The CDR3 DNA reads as TGTGCCAGCAGCGCCGACAGGAGGAGAGTAGAGAAGTATTTT.

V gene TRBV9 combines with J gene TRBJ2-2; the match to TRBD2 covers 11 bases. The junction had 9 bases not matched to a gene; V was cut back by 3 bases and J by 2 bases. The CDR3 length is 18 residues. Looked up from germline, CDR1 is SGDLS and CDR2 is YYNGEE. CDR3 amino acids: CASSAGTSGIDNTGELFF. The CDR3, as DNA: TGTGCCAGCAGCGCCGGGACTAGCGGAATAGATAACACCGGGGAGCTGTTTTTT.

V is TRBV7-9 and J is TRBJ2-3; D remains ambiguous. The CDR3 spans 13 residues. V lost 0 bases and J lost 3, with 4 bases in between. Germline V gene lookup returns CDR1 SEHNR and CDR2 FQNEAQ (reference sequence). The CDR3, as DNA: TGTGCCAGCAGCTTAGCTGAGACAGATACGCAGTATTTT. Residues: CASSLAETDTQYF.

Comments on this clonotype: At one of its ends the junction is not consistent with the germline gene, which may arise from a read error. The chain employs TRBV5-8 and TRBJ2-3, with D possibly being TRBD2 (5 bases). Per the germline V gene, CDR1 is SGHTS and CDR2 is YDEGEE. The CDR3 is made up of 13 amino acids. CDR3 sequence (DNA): TGCGCCAGCGGCGAACGGAGAACAGATACGCAGTATTTT. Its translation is CASGERRTDTQYF.

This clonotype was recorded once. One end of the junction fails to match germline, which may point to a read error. CDR3 in DNA: TGTGCCAGCAGCCTAGCAGGGAATACCAACACTGAAGCTTTT. Protein product: CASSLAGNTNTEAF. The chain is built from TRBV7-9 and TRBJ2-3; D assignment may be TRBD1 or TRBD2 (5 bases each). This CDR3 region has 14 residues. CDR1 and CDR2 from the germline V gene are SEHNR and FQNEAQ (reference sequence).